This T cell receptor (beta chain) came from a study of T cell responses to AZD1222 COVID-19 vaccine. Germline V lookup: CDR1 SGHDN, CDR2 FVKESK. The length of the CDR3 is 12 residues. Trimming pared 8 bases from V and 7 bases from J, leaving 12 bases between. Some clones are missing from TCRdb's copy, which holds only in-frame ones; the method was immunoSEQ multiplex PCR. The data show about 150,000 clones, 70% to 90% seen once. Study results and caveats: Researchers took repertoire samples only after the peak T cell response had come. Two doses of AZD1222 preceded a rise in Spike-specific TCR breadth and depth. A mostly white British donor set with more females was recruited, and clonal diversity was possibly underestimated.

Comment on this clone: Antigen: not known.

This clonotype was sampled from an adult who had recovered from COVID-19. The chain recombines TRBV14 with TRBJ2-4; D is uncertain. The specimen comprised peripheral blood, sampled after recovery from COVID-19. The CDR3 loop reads CASSASMNIQYF. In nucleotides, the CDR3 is TGTGCCAGCTCCGCCTCCATGAACATTCAGTACTTC.